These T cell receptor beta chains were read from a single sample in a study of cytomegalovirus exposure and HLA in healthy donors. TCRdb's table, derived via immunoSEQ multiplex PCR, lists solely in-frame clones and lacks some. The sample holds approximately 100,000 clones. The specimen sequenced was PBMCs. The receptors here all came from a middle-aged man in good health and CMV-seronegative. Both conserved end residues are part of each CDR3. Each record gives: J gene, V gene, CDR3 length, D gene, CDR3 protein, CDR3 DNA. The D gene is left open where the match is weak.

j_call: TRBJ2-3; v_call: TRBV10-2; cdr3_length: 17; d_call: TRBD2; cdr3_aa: CASSEFRASGRTDTQYF; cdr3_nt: TGCGCCAGCAGTGAGTTCCGGGCTAGCGGTCGCACAGATACGCAGTATTTT
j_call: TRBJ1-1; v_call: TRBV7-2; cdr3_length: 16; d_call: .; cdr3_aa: CASSPQTGPMNTEAFF; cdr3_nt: TGTGCCAGCAGTCCCCAAACAGGCCCCATGAACACTGAAGCTTTCTTT
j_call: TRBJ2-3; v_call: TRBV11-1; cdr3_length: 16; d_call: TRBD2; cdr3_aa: CASSERLAGSTDTQYF; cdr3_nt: TGTGCCAGCAGCGAAAGACTAGCGGGTAGCACAGATACGCAGTATTTT
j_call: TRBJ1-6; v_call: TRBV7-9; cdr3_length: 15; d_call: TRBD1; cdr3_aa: CASSSLTGGGSPLHF; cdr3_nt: TGTGCCAGCAGCTCCTTAACAGGGGGCGGTTCACCCCTCCACTTT
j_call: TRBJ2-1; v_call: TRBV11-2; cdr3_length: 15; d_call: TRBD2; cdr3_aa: CASSLSGSPYNEQFF; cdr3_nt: TGTGCCAGCAGCCTAAGCGGGAGTCCCTACAATGAGCAGTTCTTC
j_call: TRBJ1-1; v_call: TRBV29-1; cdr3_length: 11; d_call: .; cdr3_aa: CSVAGSTEAFF; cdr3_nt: TGCAGCGTTGCGGGGAGTACTGAAGCTTTCTTT
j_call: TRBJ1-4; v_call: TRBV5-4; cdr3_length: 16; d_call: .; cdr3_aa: CASSQKKTGLNEKLFF; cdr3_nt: TGTGCCAGCAGCCAGAAGAAGACAGGCCTTAATGAAAAACTGTTTTTT
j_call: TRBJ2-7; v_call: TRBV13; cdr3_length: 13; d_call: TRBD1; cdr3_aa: CASSHSGGHEQYF; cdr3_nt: TGTGCCAGCAGCCACTCAGGGGGCCACGAGCAGTACTTC
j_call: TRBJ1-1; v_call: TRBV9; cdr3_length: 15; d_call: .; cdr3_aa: CASSVAPEMNTEAFF; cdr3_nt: TGTGCCAGCAGCGTAGCACCAGAAATGAACACTGAAGCTTTCTTT
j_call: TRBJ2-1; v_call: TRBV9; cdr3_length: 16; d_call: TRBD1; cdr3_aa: CASSAATGSSYNEQFF; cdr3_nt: TGTGCCAGCAGCGCGGCGACAGGGAGCTCCTACAATGAGCAGTTCTTC
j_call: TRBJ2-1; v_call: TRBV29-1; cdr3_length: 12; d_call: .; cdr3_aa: CSVEDQVTRQFF; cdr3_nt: TGCAGCGTTGAAGATCAGGTGACGAGGCAGTTCTTC
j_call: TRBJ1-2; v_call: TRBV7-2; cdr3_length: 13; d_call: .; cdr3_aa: CASSLFSGSGYTF; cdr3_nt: TGTGCCAGCAGCTTATTTTCGGGGTCGGGCTACACCTTC
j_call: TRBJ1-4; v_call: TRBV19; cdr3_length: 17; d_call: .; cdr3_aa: CASRPTGGRATNEKLFF; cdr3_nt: TGTGCCAGTAGACCAACCGGGGGTAGGGCAACTAATGAAAAACTGTTTTTT